The 25 T cell receptor beta chains reported below all come from one sample, sequenced in a study of shared clonotypes between healthy human individuals (dated by TCRdb to the early 2020s). Library construction relied on the immunoSEQ multiplex PCR assay. The table was pulled from immuneACCESS by TCRdb, which kept in-frame rearrangements only. Such tables lose some clones; where checked, under half of the loss comes from unresolved V genes, and the rest has no known cause. The sample table lists hundreds of thousands of clones, around three quarters of them with a count of one. The top ten constitute around 2% of the sample. Sequencing was done on a sample of memory CD4+ T cells sorted from blood. Per the publication, the cell subset or site label means: CD45RA-negative fraction. Receptor source: a woman under 40 in good health.

The V gene is TRBV28, the J gene TRBJ1-1; weak D call: TRBD1 (5 bases). Germline values: CDR1 MDHEN, CDR2 SYDVKM. V was shortened by 2 bases and J by 8 bases, with 15 bases between the two germline ends. The CDR3 is 14 residues long. The CDR3 loop is CASSLGMIGAEAFF. CDR3 nucleotides: TGTGCCAGCAGTTTAGGCATGATAGGGGCCGAAGCTTTCTTT.

This clone appeared once. The CDR3 here is CASKGSSNQPQHF. The CDR3 nucleotides are TGTGCCAGCAAGGGAAGTAGCAATCAGCCCCAGCATTTT. V is TRBV28 and J is TRBJ1-5; D is unresolved. The V gene's germline CDR1 is MDHEN and CDR2 SYDVKM. V was trimmed by 7 bases and J by 0 bases, leaving 7 bases between them. The CDR3 runs 13 residues.

The V and J genes are TRBV11-2 and TRBJ2-7, with 8 bases identical to TRBD2. CDR3 length equals 16 residues. The germline V gene encodes CDR1 SGHAT and CDR2 FQNNGV. Unmatched junction bases numbered 4, after V lost 0 bases and J lost 0 bases. The CDR3 DNA reads TGTGCCAGCAGCTTAGAGGGCGGGAGGAGCTCCTACGAGCAGTACTTC. Protein sequence: CASSLEGGRSSYEQYF. Full variable domain (missing parts from reference TRBV11-2 and TRBJ2-7): EAGVAQSPRYKIIEKRQSVAFWCNPISGHATLYWYQQILGQGPKLLIQFQNNGVVDDSQLPKDRFSAERLKGVDSTLKIQPAKLEDSAVYLCASSLEGGRSSYEQYFGPGTRLTVT.

The V call is TRBV7-6, the J call TRBJ2-2; TRBD2 matches at 14 bases. With V trimmed by 5 bases and J by 11 bases, 7 bases remained unmatched. Germline CDR1 reads SGHVS; CDR2 reads FNYEAQ. The CDR3 loop spans 15 amino acids. The CDR3 nucleotides read TGTGCCAGCAGCCTCAAGGGACTAGCGGGAGATGAGCTGTTTTTT. Protein: CASSLKGLAGDELFF. The full variable domain, its missing parts supplied by reference TRBV7-6 and TRBJ2-2, is GAGVSQSPRYKVTKRGQDVALRCDPISGHVSLYWYRQALGQGPEFLTYFNYEAQQDKSGLPNDRFSAERPEGSISTLTIQRTEQRDSAMYRCASSLKGLAGDELFFGEGSRLTVL.

V usage is TRBV29-1 and J usage is TRBJ2-1, with 7 bases lining up with TRBD1. CDR1 and CDR2 (germline): SQVTM, ANQGSEA. CDR3 length equals 14 residues. V was clipped by 1 base and J by 6 bases; unmatched bases: 6. CDR3 nucleotides: TGCAGCGTTGAAGTTTGGGACAGACCCAATGAGCAGTTCTTC. It translates to CSVEVWDRPNEQFF.

This clone was counted a few times. J is TRBJ1-1 and V is TRBV7-9; D is possibly TRBD1 (6 bases). CDR1 SEHNR and CDR2 FQNEAQ come from the germline V gene (reference sequence). V lost 0 bases and J 11 bases, leaving 16 bases between the germline ends. The CDR3 is made up of 14 amino acids. The CDR3 protein is CASSLAEGGGVAFF. In DNA, the CDR3 is TGTGCCAGCAGCTTAGCGGAAGGAGGGGGTGTCGCTTTCTTT. The variable domain in full, with the rest retrieved from reference TRBV7-9 and TRBJ1-1, is DTGVSQNPRHKITKRGQNVTFRCDPISEHNRLYWYRQTLGQGPEFLTYFQNEAQLEKSRLLSDRFSAERPKGSFSTLEIQRTEQGDSAMYLCASSLAEGGGVAFFGQGTRLTVV.

V is TRBV25-1 and J is TRBJ1-2; no firm D call. The V and J ends lost 3 bases and 3 bases respectively, with 11 bases between them. Germline loops: CDR1 MGHDK, CDR2 SYGVNS. CDR3 length: 14 residues. CDR3 in amino acids: CASSDGVLHYGYTF. The CDR3 nucleotides are TGTGCCAGCAGTGACGGGGTACTCCACTATGGCTACACCTTC.

The CDR3 sequence: CASSSLAGGSYEQYF. The CDR3 nucleotides are TGTGCCAGCAGCTCACTAGCGGGAGGCTCCTACGAGCAGTACTTC. J is TRBJ2-7 and V is TRBV5-4; TRBD2 agrees at 12 bases. Germline CDR1 and CDR2: SGHNT and YYREEE (reference sequence). The CDR3 is 15 residues long. Trimming at V came to 3 bases and at J to 0 bases, leaving 1 base not matched to a gene.

The chain is built from TRBV6-6 and TRBJ1-2; D is possibly TRBD1 (6 bases). CDR3 size: 14 residues. The germline V gene encodes CDR1 MNHNY and CDR2 SVGAGI (reference sequence). Trimming removed 0 bases from V and 3 bases from J, with 8 bases in between. CDR3 in DNA: TGTGCCAGCAGTTACTCCGGGACACACTATGGCTACACCTTC. The encoded protein is CASSYSGTHYGYTF.

The chain recombines TRBV28 with TRBJ2-2; D gene unclear. The CDR3 contains 13 residues. V lost 10 bases to trimming and J lost 1 base, with 10 bases between them. From germline, CDR1 is MDHEN and CDR2 SYDVKM. The CDR3 loop reads CATLGVNTGELFF. The CDR3 DNA follows: TGTGCCACCCTTGGGGTGAACACCGGGGAGCTGTTTTTT.

DNA for the CDR3: TGCAGTGCCGCCCCCGAGCAGTACTTC. The encoded protein is CSAAPEQYF. This sequence joins TRBV20-1 and TRBJ2-7; D gene ambiguous. V was clipped by 6 bases and J by 6 bases, with 6 bases between them. The CDR3 covers 9 residues. CDR1 DFQATT and CDR2 SNEGSKA come from the germline V gene (reference sequence).

In its sample, this clone was seen many times. The rearrangement links TRBV15 to TRBJ2-2; D is unresolved. The CDR3 runs to 12 residues. Trimming removed 0 bases from V and 5 bases from J, with 1 base in between. CDR1 and CDR2 (germline): LNHNV, YYDKDF (reference sequence). The CDR3: CATSRETGELFF. The CDR3 coding sequence is TGTGCCACCAGCAGAGAAACCGGGGAGCTGTTTTTT.

This chain links TRBV5-6 with TRBJ1-3, with TRBD1 as a possible D gene (6 bases). From germline, CDR1 is SGHDT and CDR2 YYEEEE. The CDR3 sequence is 13 residues long. Deletions cut 4 bases from V and 5 bases from J, with 10 bases between. This CDR3 is CASSTDRRNTIYF. The DNA of the CDR3 is TGTGCCAGCAGCACAGACAGGCGAAACACCATATATTTT. The full variable domain, its missing parts supplied by reference TRBV5-6 and TRBJ1-3, is DAGVTQSPTHLIKTRGQQVTLRCSPKSGHDTVSWYQQALGQGPQFIFQYYEEEERQRGNFPDRFSGHQFPNYSSELNVNALLLGDSALYLCASSTDRRNTIYFGEGSWLTVV.

J is TRBJ2-1 and V is TRBV9; TRBD2 matches at 8 bases. V shed 0 bases, J shed 5 bases, and the junction held 7 bases outside the gene matches. The CDR3 length is 16 residues. In germline, CDR1 is SGDLS, CDR2 YYNGEE. The CDR3 loop reads CASSVAGLAKNNEQFF. The CDR3 DNA reads TGTGCCAGCAGCGTAGCTGGACTAGCTAAGAACAATGAGCAGTTCTTC.

V is TRBV5-1 and J is TRBJ2-1; TRBD2 matches at 8 bases. CDR3 length: 16 amino acids. Unmatched junction bases numbered 9, after V lost 0 bases and J lost 7 bases. In germline, CDR1 is SGHRS, CDR2 YFSETQ. The CDR3 reads CASSLAAGRGWNEQFF. The CDR3 region has the DNA TGCGCCAGCAGCTTGGCCGCCGGGAGGGGGTGGAATGAGCAGTTCTTC.

The chain links TRBV19 to TRBJ1-4, with D perhaps matching TRBD1 (6 bases). The V and J ends lost 3 bases and 8 bases respectively, with 22 bases between them. The CDR3 length is 17 residues. Germline lookup yields CDR1 LNHDA and CDR2 SQIVND (reference sequence). Written as DNA, the CDR3 is TGTGCCAGTAGTATGACAATCTCCGGGACACCAGCAGAAAAACTGTTTTTT. Protein sequence: CASSMTISGTPAEKLFF. Looking up the rest from reference TRBV19 and TRBJ1-4 gives the full variable domain: DGGITQSPKYLFRKEGQNVTLSCEQNLNHDAMYWYRQDPGQGLRLIYYSQIVNDFQKGDIAEGYSVSREKKESFPLTVTSAQKNPTAFYLCASSMTISGTPAEKLFFGSGTQLSVL.

The chain combines TRBV5-4 with TRBJ2-7; 7 bases are shared with TRBD2. Germline CDR1 SGHNT, CDR2 YYREEE (reference sequence). The CDR3 is 15 amino acids. Trimming removed 5 bases from V and 6 bases from J; junction bases left unmatched: 14. The CDR3 reads CASRVGGLAASEQYF. The CDR3 coding sequence is TGTGCCAGCAGGGTCGGCGGCCTAGCGGCTTCCGAGCAGTACTTC.

This clone was seen a single time. This rearrangement joins TRBV18 to TRBJ2-7; a possible D gene is TRBD2 (6 bases). CDR1 KGHSH and CDR2 LQKENI come from the germline V gene. The CDR3 is 15 amino acids. The germline V and J ends were trimmed by 6 bases and 3 bases, with 18 bases remaining between them. CDR3: CASSPPGRGGYEQYF. DNA for the CDR3: TGTGCCAGCTCCCCCCCCGGGCGGGGAGGCTACGAGCAGTACTTC.

The V call is TRBV28, the J call TRBJ1-5; a weak D match, TRBD1 (5 bases). V was trimmed by 6 bases and J by 3 bases, leaving 15 bases between them. The length of the CDR3 is 15 residues. Germline CDR1 reads MDHEN; CDR2 reads SYDVKM. The CDR3 nucleotides are TGTGCCAGCAGGGACCCGAGAGGACACAATCAGCCCCAGCATTTT. Translating it yields CASRDPRGHNQPQHF.

Points on this clone: Within the sample, other DNA sequences also encode this same CDR3. The genes are TRBV28 and TRBJ1-1, with D hard to call. Germline V gives CDR1 MDHEN, CDR2 SYDVKM. V lost 6 bases to trimming and J lost 2 bases, with 10 bases between them. This CDR3 is 13 amino acids long. DNA of the CDR3: TGTGCCAGCAGCCGCCAAGGTAACACTGAAGCTTTCTTT. This translates into CASSRQGNTEAFF.

V is TRBV11-2 and J is TRBJ2-2, with D unresolved. The germline V and J ends were trimmed by 5 bases and 1 base, with 2 bases remaining between them. This CDR3 contains 12 residues. In germline, CDR1 is SGHAT, CDR2 FQNNGV. For the CDR3, the DNA is TGTGCCAGCAGCCAGAACACCGGGGAGCTGTTTTTT. Translation: CASSQNTGELFF.

This clone was picked up many times. V usage is TRBV25-1 and J usage is TRBJ1-4; 9 bases match TRBD1. The CDR3 contains 16 residues. Per the germline V gene, CDR1 is MGHDK and CDR2 is SYGVNS. V gave up 2 bases and J gave up 6 bases; unmatched junction bases: 7. The CDR3 bases are TGTGCCAGCAGTGAACGGGGGGACAGGGTTTATGAAAAACTGTTTTTT. This codes for CASSERGDRVYEKLFF.

This chain connects TRBV11-2 to TRBJ2-7; a possible D gene is TRBD1 (5 bases). The V gene lost 4 bases and the J gene lost 4 bases, with 14 bases spanning the gap. There are 14 residues in the CDR3. CDR1 is SGHAT, CDR2 FQNNGV, per germline. CDR3 loop: CASSSQAHPYEQYF. CDR3 coding DNA: TGTGCCAGCAGCTCACAGGCTCATCCGTACGAGCAGTACTTC.

This chain connects TRBV19 to TRBJ1-2, with D maybe TRBD1 (5 bases). The CDR3 is made up of 12 amino acids. Trimming took off 5 bases at V and 7 bases at J, with 11 bases between the two ends. The V gene's germline CDR1 is LNHDA and CDR2 SQIVND (reference sequence). Here the CDR3 reads CASSQGSVGYTF. In DNA form, the CDR3 reads TGTGCCAGTAGTCAGGGTTCAGTTGGCTACACCTTC. Variable domain in full (rest from reference TRBV19 and TRBJ1-2): DGGITQSPKYLFRKEGQNVTLSCEQNLNHDAMYWYRQDPGQGLRLIYYSQIVNDFQKGDIAEGYSVSREKKESFPLTVTSAQKNPTAFYLCASSQGSVGYTFGSGTRLTVV.

The V call is TRBV27, the J call TRBJ2-1; the D is unclear. This CDR3 is built from 14 residues. Germline loops: CDR1 MNHEY, CDR2 SMNVEV (reference sequence). Trimming removed 8 bases from V and 0 bases from J, with 11 bases in between. CDR3 amino acids: CASGYLSSYNEQFF. The DNA for the CDR3 is TGTGCCAGCGGATACCTTAGCTCCTACAATGAGCAGTTCTTC.